This note documents a single T cell receptor beta chain sequence. Its antigen is unknown. The data belong to a study of cytomegalovirus exposure and HLA in healthy donors. Study-level results: Specificity of a few CMV-associated chains for CMV antigens was verified in vitro. Rarity marked most TCR sequences, yet some public TCRs occurred in many donors.

Repertoires were generated with immunoSEQ multiplex PCR, while TCRdb's copy carries only in-frame clones and drops some. The sample includes 110,000 or so clones, roughly 83% seen only once; the top ten take around 5%. Germline V CDR1 and CDR2: SEHNR, FQNEAQ (reference sequence). The CDR3 consists of 16 residues. J lost 3 bases, V lost 0 bases, and 3 bases had no gene match. The chain has TRBV7-9 and TRBJ2-7, with 12 bases identical to TRBD2. Sequencing was done on a sample of PBMCs. This receptor was taken from a man aged 18 to 35 in good health and CMV-seronegative. The CDR3, as DNA: TGTGCCAGCAGCTTAGCGACTAGCGGGGGAGTCTACGAGCAGTACTTC. This gives the protein CASSLATSGGVYEQYF.